One sample yielded the 31 T cell receptor beta chains listed below, sequenced in a study of blood T cells in healthy people across ages. Sample-barcoded 5' priming and a J-beta primer mix drove a second PCR of 7 to 11 cycles. Using its own MiXCR run on the 5' RACE reads, TCRdb lists one record per CDR3 protein. The sample records around 990,000 distinct CDR3 sequences, less than 25% being singletons. These data were also reused for a study on T cells of mothers and their children.

Material: blood. The receptor source for this set is a girl aged 2 to 9 in good health.

This clonotype turned up a few times. The chain uses TRBV7-9 and TRBJ2-1, with D possibly TRBD1 on 6 matching bases. The V end lost 0 bases, the J end lost 10 bases, and 16 bases lay between the germline ends. Germline V gives CDR1 SEHNR, CDR2 FQNEAQ (reference sequence). The CDR3 totals 15 residues. CDR3 in amino acids: CASSLAILGHPEQFF. In DNA, the CDR3 is TGTGCCAGCAGCTTAGCGATTCTGGGACACCCCGAGCAGTTCTTC.

The sample holds a few counts of this clonotype. The V call is TRBV12-3 or TRBV12-4, the J call TRBJ1-1; D is undetermined. The CDR3 covers 11 residues. Trimming removed 7 bases at V and 1 base at J, with 4 bases between. The CDR3 sequence is CASMGNTEAFF. CDR3 DNA sequence: TGTGCCAGCATGGGGAACACTGAAGCTTTCTTT.

The chain is built from TRBV10-3 and TRBJ1-4, with 9 positions matching TRBD1. The V gene end was trimmed by 6 bases and the J gene end by 8 bases; junction bases not matched to a gene: 4. CDR1 and CDR2 from the germline V gene are ENHRY and SYGVKD. The CDR3 is made up of 13 amino acids. CDR3 sequence reads: CAIRPGQGEKLFF. The CDR3, as DNA: TGTGCCATCAGGCCTGGACAGGGGGAAAAACTGTTTTTT.

This chain connects TRBV29-1 to TRBJ2-6; D is unclear. Trimming pared 6 bases from V and 3 bases from J, leaving 12 bases between. Per germline, CDR1 SQVTM and CDR2 ANQGSEA. This CDR3 is built from 14 residues. The CDR3 bases are TGCAGCGTCGAACTCCGTGGTGGGGCCAACGTCCTGACTTTC. Translating gives CSVELRGGANVLTF.

The rearrangement joins TRBV5-1 to TRBJ2-3, with a weak D call TRBD2 (6 bases). Germline values: CDR1 SGHRS, CDR2 YFSETQ. V lost 2 bases, J lost 1 base, and 14 bases lay in between. This CDR3 is 16 amino acids long. The CDR3 nucleotides are TGCGCCAGCAGCTTAGGTTCTAGCGCCCGCACAGATACGCAGTATTTT. This translates into CASSLGSSARTDTQYF.

In this sample, this clonotype turned up a few times. The chain couples TRBV29-1 to TRBJ1-2; D remains ambiguous. The CDR3 extends over 11 amino acids. The V gene lost 4 bases and the J gene lost 7 bases, with 10 bases spanning the gap. Looked up from germline, CDR1 is SQVTM and CDR2 is ANQGSEA. CDR3 amino acids: CSVADESGYTF. The DNA for the CDR3 is TGCAGCGTTGCGGACGAATCTGGCTACACCTTC.

CDR3 nucleotides: TGCAGCTCACGTGATAAAGGACCCCTCCACTTT. Protein: CSSRDKGPLHF. The chain recombines TRBV29-1 with TRBJ1-6; D gene ambiguous. Trimming removed 8 bases from V and 12 bases from J, with 14 bases in between. The CDR3 contains 11 residues. Germline V CDR1 and CDR2: SQVTM, ANQGSEA.

This chain links TRBV7-9 with TRBJ1-4; D may be TRBD1 (5 bases). V was clipped by 2 bases and J by 8 bases, with 15 bases between them. Germline V gives CDR1 SEHNR, CDR2 FQNEAQ (reference sequence). The CDR3 has 15 residues. The CDR3 loop reads CASSLSGASGEKLFF. The CDR3 nucleotides read TGTGCCAGCAGCTTATCTGGGGCTTCTGGGGAAAAACTGTTTTTT.

The chain carries TRBV2 and TRBJ2-1, with 7 bases lining up with TRBD2. Per the germline V gene, CDR1 is SNHLY and CDR2 is FYNNEI. The CDR3 length is 15 residues. Trimming removed 5 bases from V and 6 bases from J; junction bases left unmatched: 10. DNA for the CDR3: TGTGCCAGCAGTTCCCAGGCGGGAGTCCCCAATGAGCAGTTCTTC. Protein: CASSSQAGVPNEQFF.

This rearrangement joins TRBV5-1 to TRBJ2-7; D remains ambiguous. V gave up 0 bases and J gave up 5 bases, with 18 bases separating them. Germline assignment: CDR1 SGHRS and CDR2 YFSETQ. CDR3 length: 16 residues. CDR3 nucleotides: TGCGCCAGCAGCTTGGGAAGGTTTGAGTTGGAAAACGAGCAGTACTTC. It codes for CASSLGRFELENEQYF.

A few counts support this clonotype. The chain has TRBV7-3 and TRBJ2-1, with 8 bases lining up with TRBD2. The V segment lost 4 bases and the J segment 8 bases; nucleotides outside the gene matches: 7. This CDR3 has 14 residues. The germline V gene encodes CDR1 SGHTA and CDR2 FQGTGA. The CDR3 spells CASSSSGRGDEQFF. The CDR3 DNA is TGTGCCAGCAGCTCCAGCGGGAGAGGCGATGAGCAGTTCTTC.

The CDR3 reads CASSVRQEAFF. CDR3 bases: TGTGCCAGCAGTGTCCGACAGGAAGCTTTCTTT. This chain connects TRBV12-3 or TRBV12-4 to TRBJ1-1, with D perhaps TRBD1 (5 bases). V was clipped by 5 bases and J by 8 bases, with 9 bases between them. This CDR3 spans 11 amino acids.

V usage is TRBV25-1 and J usage is TRBJ1-6; a possible D gene is TRBD1 (6 bases). In germline, CDR1 is MGHDK, CDR2 SYGVNS. V lost 3 bases to trimming and J lost 6 bases, with 18 bases between them. The CDR3 length is 17 residues. For the CDR3, the DNA is TGTGCCAGCAGTGATTGGGGGAAACAGGGAAGTAATTCACCCCTCCACTTT. Translation gives CASSDWGKQGSNSPLHF.

The chain employs TRBV7-2 and TRBJ1-4; D may be TRBD1 (6 bases). Per the germline V gene, CDR1 is SGHTA and CDR2 is FQGNSA. This CDR3 comprises 14 residues. V was pared by 5 bases and J by 8 bases, with 15 bases between. CDR3 sequence: CASSPQGGYEKLFF. CDR3 nucleotide sequence: TGTGCCAGCAGCCCACAGGGAGGGTACGAAAAACTGTTTTTT.

Here the CDR3 reads CAIRTSRNIQYF. CDR3 DNA: TGTGCCATACGGACTAGCCGGAACATTCAGTACTTC. This chain joins TRBV27 and TRBJ2-4; 8 positions match TRBD2. The CDR3 length is 12 residues. After removal of 10 bases from V and 7 bases from J, the junction contained 6 bases not matched to a gene. Germline loops: CDR1 MNHEY, CDR2 SMNVEV (reference sequence).

V usage is TRBV11-2 and J usage is TRBJ2-5; perhaps TRBD2 as D (5 bases). The J call may be in error: the DNA end matches TRBJ2-7 better. This CDR3 region has 15 residues. CDR1 is SGHAT, CDR2 FQNNGV, per germline. The CDR3 sequence: CASSLTTSSSYEQYF. The CDR3 DNA reads as TGTGCCAGCAGCTTAACCACTAGTAGTTCCTACGAGCAGTACTTC.

The chain uses TRBV11-2 and TRBJ2-7, with D perhaps matching TRBD1 (5 bases). With 7 bases removed from V and 5 bases from J, the gap between germline ends came to 15 bases. Germline V gene data show CDR1 as SGHAT and CDR2 as FQNNGV. The CDR3 length is 13 residues. In nucleotides, the CDR3 is TGTGCCAGCATTCAGGGCCCCACTCACGAGCAGTACTTC. This encodes CASIQGPTHEQYF.

The rearrangement links TRBV12-3 or TRBV12-4 to TRBJ2-5; D unclear. With 7 bases removed from V and 2 bases from J, the gap between germline ends came to 14 bases. This CDR3 contains 14 residues. The CDR3 nucleotides read TGTGCCAGCACCCAAGGACGACCTCAAGAGACCCAGTACTTC. This encodes CASTQGRPQETQYF.

This clonotype has only a few counts. The rearrangement uses TRBV7-2 and TRBJ1-1; no clear D gene. This CDR3 spans 12 amino acids. Germline CDR1 reads SGHTA; CDR2 reads FQGNSA. Trimming cost V 2 bases and J 7 bases, with 8 bases left between them. CDR3 in DNA: TGTGCCAGCAGCTTATCAGGAAATGAAGCTTTCTTT. It translates to CASSLSGNEAFF. Drawing the rest from reference TRBV7-2 and TRBJ1-1, the complete variable domain is GAGVSQSPSNKVTEKGKDVELRCDPISGHTALYWYRQSLGQGLEFLIYFQGNSAPDKSGLPSDRFSAERTGGSVSTLTIQRTQQEDSAVYLCASSLSGNEAFFGQGTRLTVV.

The chain links TRBV4-2 to TRBJ2-1; D gene uncertain. The length of the CDR3 is 15 residues. Germline-derived CDR1 and CDR2 are LGHNA and YNFKEQ. Trimming cost V 1 base and J 0 bases, with 7 bases left between them. The CDR3 nucleotides read TGTGCCAGCAGCCAAGCGGCCGGCTCCTACAATGAGCAGTTCTTC. This codes for CASSQAAGSYNEQFF.

This clonotype was seen more than once but under ten times. This chain connects TRBV7-3 to TRBJ2-5; perhaps TRBD2 as D (5 bases). The J call may be incorrect, as the DNA end agrees better with TRBJ2-7. The CDR3 loop spans 13 amino acids. Per germline, CDR1 SGHTA and CDR2 FQGTGA. The CDR3 DNA reads as TGTGCCAGCAGCCCGTACGGCGGGTACGAGCAGTACTTC. Its translation: CASSPYGGYEQYF.

The chain has TRBV20-1 and TRBJ2-5; D possibly corresponds to TRBD1 (5 bases). Near its end, the DNA agrees better with TRBJ2-7, so the J call may be wrong. CDR1 and CDR2 from the germline V gene are DFQATT and SNEGSKA (reference sequence). This CDR3 contains 11 residues. CDR3 DNA: TGCAGTGCTAGAAGGGGCCACGAGCAGTACTTC. This sequence encodes CSARRGHEQYF.

A few counts support this clonotype. The chain links TRBV5-1 to TRBJ2-7, with D perhaps matching TRBD1 or TRBD2 (5 bases each). Germline assignment: CDR1 SGHRS and CDR2 YFSETQ. The V gene lost 5 bases and the J gene lost 3 bases, with 12 bases spanning the gap. The CDR3 covers 13 residues. CDR3 sequence: CASRLDSNYEQYF. CDR3 nucleotides: TGCGCCAGCAGACTAGACAGTAACTACGAGCAGTACTTC.

This clonotype was seen only a few times. The chain carries TRBV3-1 and TRBJ2-5; D uncertain. V lost 0 bases and J lost 7, with 12 bases in between. The CDR3 totals 14 residues. Germline CDR1 is LGHDT and CDR2 is YNNKEL (reference sequence). This CDR3 reads CASSQDLNPGTQYF. The CDR3 DNA reads as TGTGCCAGCAGCCAAGATCTGAACCCGGGGACCCAGTACTTC.

The chain employs TRBV7-3 and TRBJ1-1; D not resolved. The CDR3 sequence is 13 residues long. Trimming cost V 4 bases and J 4 bases, with 10 bases left between them. Germline assignment: CDR1 SGHTA and CDR2 FQGTGA. The CDR3 bases are TGTGCCAGCAGCTCCGTCTCGGGCACTGAAGCTTTCTTT. Amino acid sequence: CASSSVSGTEAFF.

V is TRBV6-1 and J is TRBJ2-1; no firm D call. Germline loops: CDR1 MNHNS, CDR2 SASEGT. With 6 bases removed from V and 0 bases from J, the gap between germline ends came to 15 bases. The CDR3 loop spans 16 amino acids. DNA for the CDR3: TGTGCCAGCAGCCCGTTGATGCCAGACTCCTACAATGAGCAGTTCTTC. It is translated as CASSPLMPDSYNEQFF.

This clonotype turned up a few times. The chain combines TRBV24-1 with TRBJ2-2, with TRBD1 identical over 11 bases. Germline lookup yields CDR1 KGHDR and CDR2 SFDVKD. J was trimmed by 6 bases and V by 1 base; bases with no gene match: 6. CDR3 length: 17 amino acids. CDR3 sequence: CATSDFEDRGPSGELFF. The CDR3 bases are TGTGCCACCAGTGATTTCGAGGACAGGGGGCCGTCCGGGGAGCTGTTTTTT.

The chain employs TRBV7-9 and TRBJ1-2, with D possibly TRBD1 on 6 matching bases. Trimming left V 1 base short and J 1 base short, with 16 bases between. The CDR3 is made up of 17 amino acids. CDR1 and CDR2 from the germline V gene are SEHNR and FQNEAQ (reference sequence). The CDR3 sequence is CASSLGEGGSYNYGYTF. DNA of the CDR3: TGTGCCAGCAGCTTAGGAGAGGGGGGCTCTTATAACTATGGCTACACCTTC.

This clonotype has a handful of counts. The chain links TRBV29-1 to TRBJ2-1; possibly TRBD2 for D (5 bases). Judging by the DNA end, TRBJ2-5 fits better; the J call may be wrong. The germline CDR1 and CDR2 sequences are SQVTM and ANQGSEA. The CDR3 extends over 12 amino acids. Here the CDR3 reads CSVTAGGETQYF. As DNA, the CDR3 is TGCAGCGTCACGGCGGGTGGGGAGACCCAGTACTTC.

The chain recombines TRBV29-1 with TRBJ2-5; TRBD1 aligns across 9 bases. The J call is uncertain, as TRBJ2-7 better fits the DNA end. Looked up from germline, CDR1 is SQVTM and CDR2 is ANQGSEA. The CDR3 totals 14 residues. CDR3 sequence: CSVVWWTGVDEQYF. As DNA, the CDR3 is TGCAGCGTTGTGTGGTGGACAGGGGTGGACGAGCAGTACTTC.

Concerning this clonotype: Because it lacks the conserved phenylalanine or tryptophan at the end, this CDR3 is likely a read error. This rearrangement joins TRBV5-1 to TRBJ2-5; D perhaps matches TRBD1 (5 bases). Trimming removed 4 bases from V and 4 bases from J, with 11 bases in between. CDR1 and CDR2 from the germline V gene are SGHRS and YFSETQ. CDR3 length: 13 amino acids. The CDR3: CASSPGRRETQYS. CDR3 DNA sequence: TGCGCCAGCAGCCCAGGGCGCCGAGAGACCCAGTACTCC.